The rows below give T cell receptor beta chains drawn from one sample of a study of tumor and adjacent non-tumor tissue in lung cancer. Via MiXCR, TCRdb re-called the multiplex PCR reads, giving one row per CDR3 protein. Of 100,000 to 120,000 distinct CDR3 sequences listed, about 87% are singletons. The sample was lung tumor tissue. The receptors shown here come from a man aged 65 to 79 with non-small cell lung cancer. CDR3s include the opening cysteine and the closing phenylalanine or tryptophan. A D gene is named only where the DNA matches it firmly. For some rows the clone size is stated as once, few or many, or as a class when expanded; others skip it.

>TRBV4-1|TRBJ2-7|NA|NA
TGCGCCAGCAGCCAAGGGGTCGGTGTAGGGCGGTACAATGAGCAGTACTTC
CASSQGVGVGRYNEQYF
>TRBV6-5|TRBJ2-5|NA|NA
TGTGCCAGCAGCTACTCGGTAGCGTGGGAAAAAGAGACCCAGTACTTC
CASSYSVAWEKETQYF
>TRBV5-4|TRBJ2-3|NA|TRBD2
TGTACCAGGAGTCCAACTAGCGTGAGAGGGACAGATACGCAGTATTTT
CTRSPTSVRGTDTQYF
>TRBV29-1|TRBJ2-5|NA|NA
TGCAGCGTCCATGAAGGGTGGCAAGTTCTGGAGATCCAGTACTTC
CSVHEGWQVLEIQYF
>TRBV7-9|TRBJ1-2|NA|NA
TGTGCCAGCAGCCAAGTTCATGTCGGCTACACATTC
CASSQVHVGYTF
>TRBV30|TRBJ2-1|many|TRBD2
TGTGCCTGGAGTATCGGACTAGCGGGAAACAATGAGCAGTTCTTC
CAWSIGLAGNNEQFF
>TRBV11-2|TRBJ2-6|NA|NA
TGTGCCAGCAGCTTATTGGGTTTATCTGGGGCCAACGTCCTGACTTTC
CASSLLGLSGANVLTF
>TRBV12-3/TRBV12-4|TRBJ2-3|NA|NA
TGTACCAGCAGTTTTAGCACAGGGAACATTGTGACAGATACGCAGTATTTT
CTSSFSTGNIVTDTQYF
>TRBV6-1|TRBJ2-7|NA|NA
TGTGCCAGCAGGGGGACCAGCGTGTCCTACGAGCAGTACTTC
CASRGTSVSYEQYF
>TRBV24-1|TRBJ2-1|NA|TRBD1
TGTGTCACCAGTAGCAGGGGGCGGGTCAATGAGCAGTTCTTC
CVTSSRGRVNEQFF
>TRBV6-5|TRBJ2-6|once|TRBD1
TGTGCCAGCAGCCAGCCAGGGGGAGTCGGCTCTGGGGCCAAAGTCCTGACTTTC
CASSQPGGVGSGAKVLTF
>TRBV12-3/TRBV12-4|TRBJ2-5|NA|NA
TGTGCCGGCAGTTTAGCCCGAGACAGGAATGAGACCCACTACTTC
CAGSLARDRNETHYF
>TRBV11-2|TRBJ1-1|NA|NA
TGTGCCAGCATCTTAGGGACATCCAATAAACATTTCTTT
CASILGTSNKHFF
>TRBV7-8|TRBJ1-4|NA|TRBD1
TGTGCCAGTAGCGCGCGACAGGGGGCGGGTGAAAAACTGTTTTTT
CASSARQGAGEKLFF
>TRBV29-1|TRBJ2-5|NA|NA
TGCAGGGTGGCCGACAGGTTTCAAGAGACCCGGTACTTC
CRVADRFQETRYF
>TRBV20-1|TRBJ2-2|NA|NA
TGCAGTGCTAGAGATTCAGGTCTGGAGGCCGGGGAACTGCTTTTT
CSARDSGLEAGELLF
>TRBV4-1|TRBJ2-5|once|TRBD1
TGCGCCAGCAGCCAATATGGACAGGCGGTGGAGACCCAGTACTTC
CASSQYGQAVETQYF
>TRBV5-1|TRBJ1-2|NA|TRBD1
TGCGCCAGCAGCTCACGAGGACAGGACCCGCCCTATGGCTACACCTTC
CASSSRGQDPPYGYTF
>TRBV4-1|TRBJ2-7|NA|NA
TGCGCCAGCGGCCAAGAAAGTTGGCAGACCTACGAGCAGTACTTC
CASGQESWQTYEQYF
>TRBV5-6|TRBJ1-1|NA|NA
TGTGCCAATAGCTCAATGGGCTGGACCATGAACACTGAAGCTTTCTTT
CANSSMGWTMNTEAFF
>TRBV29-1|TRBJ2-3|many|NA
TGCAGCGTCGCTGGGACATCTAGCACAGATACGCAGTATTTT
CSVAGTSSTDTQYF
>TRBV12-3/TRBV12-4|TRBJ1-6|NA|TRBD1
TGTGCCAGCTTCTCCGGGACAGGGGGCTATAATTCACCGCTCCACTTT
CASFSGTGGYNSPLHF
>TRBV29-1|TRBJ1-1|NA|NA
TGCAGCGTGGTGGCGGGGAGGCCTGACGCTTTCTTT
CSVVAGRPDAFF
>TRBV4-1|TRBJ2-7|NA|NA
TGCACCAGCAGCCGCGATACCGGCAGGGCGAGCGAGCAGTACTTC
CTSSRDTGRASEQYF
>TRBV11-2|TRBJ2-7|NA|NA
TGTGCCGGCAGAACTTTCGATAGGGTTGAGCAGTACTTC
CAGRTFDRVEQYF
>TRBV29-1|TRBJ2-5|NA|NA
TGCAGGGTGGCCGACAGGTTTCAAGAGAACAAGTACTTC
CRVADRFQENKYF
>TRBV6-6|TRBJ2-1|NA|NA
TGTACCAGCAGTCACCCGGGGGACAAGGAGCAGTTCTTC
CTSSHPGDKEQFF
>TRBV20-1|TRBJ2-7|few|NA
TGCAGTGCTGGTACTGTCTCCGAGCAGTACTTC
CSAGTVSEQYF
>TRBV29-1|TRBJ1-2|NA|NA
TGCAGCGTTGTCCCCTATCAATCCTCGGATGAAGATGGGTACACCTTC
CSVVPYQSSDEDGYTF
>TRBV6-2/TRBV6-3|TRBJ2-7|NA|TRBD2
TGTGTCAGCTGGTCGACTAGCGGGACTACCTATGAGCAGTACTTC
CVSWSTSGTTYEQYF
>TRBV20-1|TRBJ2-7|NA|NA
TGCAGTGCTGGTGTAGGACGGTCCCCTTACGAGCAGTACTTC
CSAGVGRSPYEQYF
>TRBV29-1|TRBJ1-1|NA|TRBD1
TGTAGCGTTCTGGACAGGAGCAGGGACACTGAAGCTTTATTT
CSVLDRSRDTEALF
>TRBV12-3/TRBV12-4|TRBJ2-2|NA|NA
TGTACCAGCACCTCCTCAGGTGGGGCAGGGAACACCGGGGAGCTGTTTTTC
CTSTSSGGAGNTGELFF
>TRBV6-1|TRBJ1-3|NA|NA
TGTGCCAGCGACTCAAGGATAACATCTGGAAACACCATATATTTT
CASDSRITSGNTIYF
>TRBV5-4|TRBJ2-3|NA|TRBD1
TGTGCAAGCAGTCGGGACAGTCCGGATACGCAGTATTTT
CASSRDSPDTQYF
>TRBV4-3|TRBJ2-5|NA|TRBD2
TGCGCCAGCAACCAAGCCGGGGGGGTGGAACAAGAGACCCAGTACTTC
CASNQAGGVEQETQYF
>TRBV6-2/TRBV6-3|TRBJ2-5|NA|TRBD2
TGCGCCAGCAGTACAAACCCAAGCCGGGAGGCCCAGTACTTC
CASSTNPSREAQYF
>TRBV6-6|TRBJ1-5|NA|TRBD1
TGTGTCAGCAGTTCTAGGGACAGAGGCAGCTATCAGCCTCAGCATTTT
CVSSSRDRGSYQPQHF
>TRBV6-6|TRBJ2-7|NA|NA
TGTGTCAGCAACCCCGGACAGATGTACTATGAGCAGTACTTC
CVSNPGQMYYEQYF
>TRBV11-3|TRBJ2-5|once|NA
TGTGTCAGCAGTTTAGGGATTAGTCTGAACGAGACCCAGTACTTC
CVSSLGISLNETQYF
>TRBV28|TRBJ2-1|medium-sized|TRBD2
TGTGCCAGCCTTCGCGGCGGGAGCTCCTACAATGAGCAGTTCTTC
CASLRGGSSYNEQFF
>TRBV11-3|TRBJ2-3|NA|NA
TGTGCCAGCAGCCAACGACTTGCGGGGTCGGGATCAGACACGCAGTATTTT
CASSQRLAGSGSDTQYF
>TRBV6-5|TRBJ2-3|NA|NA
TGTGCTAGCAGTTACTCACTGTACACAGATACGCAGTATTTT
CASSYSLYTDTQYF
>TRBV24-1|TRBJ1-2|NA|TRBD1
TGTACCACCACTGATCCACTCGGACAGGGAAAGAACTATGGCTACACCTTC
CTTTDPLGQGKNYGYTF
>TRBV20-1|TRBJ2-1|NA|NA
TGCAGTGCAAGACCAGGGACGGCATATAACAATGGGCAGTTCTTC
CSARPGTAYNNGQFF
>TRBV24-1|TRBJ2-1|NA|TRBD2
TGTACCACCAGTGCCAGGCCCGGGACTAGCGGGAGACATGAGGATGAGCAGTTTTTC
CTTSARPGTSGRHEDEQFF
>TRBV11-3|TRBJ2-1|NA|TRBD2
TGTGCCAGCGCTTCCGACTGGGTGCGGGAGACTCAGTTCTTC
CASASDWVRETQFF
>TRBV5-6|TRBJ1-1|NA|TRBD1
TGTGCCGGCAGCTCCGGGACAGGGAATTGGAACACTGAAGTTTTCTTT
CAGSSGTGNWNTEVFF
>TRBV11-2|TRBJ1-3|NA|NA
TGTGTCAGCAGCTTAGACGAGGGGTTTTATGGAAACACCATATACTTT
CVSSLDEGFYGNTIYF
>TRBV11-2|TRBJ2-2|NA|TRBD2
TGTGCCAGCAGCGGTAAGCGGGGGCGACGGACCGGGGAGCTGTTTTTT
CASSGKRGRRTGELFF
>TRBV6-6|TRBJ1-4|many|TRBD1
TGTGCCAGCAGTTTAGAGCGAGGATTAGGGGGCGAGGAAAAACTGTTTTTT
CASSLERGLGGEEKLFF
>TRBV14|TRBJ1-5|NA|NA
TGTGCCAGCACCCGTGACTCCGATGCCACAGATTCGCAGCATTTT
CASTRDSDATDSQHF
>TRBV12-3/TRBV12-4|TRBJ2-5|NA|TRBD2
TGCGCCAGCACCGGGCTAGCGGGAGTGGTGGAGACCCAATACTTC
CASTGLAGVVETQYF
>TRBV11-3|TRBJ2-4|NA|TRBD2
TGTGCCAGCGGTCCGGGAGGGGATGGCAAAAATATTCAATACTTC
CASGPGGDGKNIQYF
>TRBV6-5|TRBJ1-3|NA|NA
TGTGCTAGCAGACTGGACTCTGAAAACACCATATATTTT
CASRLDSENTIYF
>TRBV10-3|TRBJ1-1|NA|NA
TGTGCCATCAGTGAGTCAGATGTAAGCACTGAAGCTTTCTTT
CAISESDVSTEAFF
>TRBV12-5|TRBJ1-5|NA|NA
TGTACTAGTGGTTCGCCAGGGCCTTACAATCAGCCCCAGCATTTT
CTSGSPGPYNQPQHF
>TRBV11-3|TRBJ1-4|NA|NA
TGTGCCATCAGCTTAGTAAGTGAAACGTCTAATGAGAAACTGCTTTTT
CAISLVSETSNEKLLF
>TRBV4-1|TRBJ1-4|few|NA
TGTGTCAGCAGCCAGATACGGGGGCAGGGGAGCGAAAAACTGTTTTTT
CVSSQIRGQGSEKLFF